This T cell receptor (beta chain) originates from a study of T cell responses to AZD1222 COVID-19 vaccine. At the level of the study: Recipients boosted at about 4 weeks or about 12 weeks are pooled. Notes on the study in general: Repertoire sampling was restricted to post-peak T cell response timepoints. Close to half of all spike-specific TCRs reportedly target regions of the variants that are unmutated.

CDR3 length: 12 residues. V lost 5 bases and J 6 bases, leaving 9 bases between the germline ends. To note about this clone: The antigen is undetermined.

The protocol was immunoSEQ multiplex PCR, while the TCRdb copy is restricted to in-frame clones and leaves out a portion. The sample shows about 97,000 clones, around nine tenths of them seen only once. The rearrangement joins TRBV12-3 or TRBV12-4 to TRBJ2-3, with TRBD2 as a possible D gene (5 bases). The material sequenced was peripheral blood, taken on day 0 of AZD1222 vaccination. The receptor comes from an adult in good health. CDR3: CASSPSGDTQYF. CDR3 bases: TGTGCCAGCAGTCCGAGCGGTGATACGCAGTATTTT.